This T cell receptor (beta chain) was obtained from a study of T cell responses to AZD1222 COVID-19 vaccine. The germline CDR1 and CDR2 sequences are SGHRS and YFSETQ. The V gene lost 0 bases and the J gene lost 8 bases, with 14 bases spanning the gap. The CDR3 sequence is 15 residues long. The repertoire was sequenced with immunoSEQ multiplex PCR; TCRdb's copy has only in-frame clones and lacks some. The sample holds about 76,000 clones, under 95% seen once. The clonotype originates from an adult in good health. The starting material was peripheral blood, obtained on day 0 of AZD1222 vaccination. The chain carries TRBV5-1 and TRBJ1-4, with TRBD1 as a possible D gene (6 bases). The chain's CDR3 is CASSLEGGKNEKLFF. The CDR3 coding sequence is TGCGCCAGCAGCTTGGAGGGGGGAAAAAACGAAAAACTGTTTTTT.